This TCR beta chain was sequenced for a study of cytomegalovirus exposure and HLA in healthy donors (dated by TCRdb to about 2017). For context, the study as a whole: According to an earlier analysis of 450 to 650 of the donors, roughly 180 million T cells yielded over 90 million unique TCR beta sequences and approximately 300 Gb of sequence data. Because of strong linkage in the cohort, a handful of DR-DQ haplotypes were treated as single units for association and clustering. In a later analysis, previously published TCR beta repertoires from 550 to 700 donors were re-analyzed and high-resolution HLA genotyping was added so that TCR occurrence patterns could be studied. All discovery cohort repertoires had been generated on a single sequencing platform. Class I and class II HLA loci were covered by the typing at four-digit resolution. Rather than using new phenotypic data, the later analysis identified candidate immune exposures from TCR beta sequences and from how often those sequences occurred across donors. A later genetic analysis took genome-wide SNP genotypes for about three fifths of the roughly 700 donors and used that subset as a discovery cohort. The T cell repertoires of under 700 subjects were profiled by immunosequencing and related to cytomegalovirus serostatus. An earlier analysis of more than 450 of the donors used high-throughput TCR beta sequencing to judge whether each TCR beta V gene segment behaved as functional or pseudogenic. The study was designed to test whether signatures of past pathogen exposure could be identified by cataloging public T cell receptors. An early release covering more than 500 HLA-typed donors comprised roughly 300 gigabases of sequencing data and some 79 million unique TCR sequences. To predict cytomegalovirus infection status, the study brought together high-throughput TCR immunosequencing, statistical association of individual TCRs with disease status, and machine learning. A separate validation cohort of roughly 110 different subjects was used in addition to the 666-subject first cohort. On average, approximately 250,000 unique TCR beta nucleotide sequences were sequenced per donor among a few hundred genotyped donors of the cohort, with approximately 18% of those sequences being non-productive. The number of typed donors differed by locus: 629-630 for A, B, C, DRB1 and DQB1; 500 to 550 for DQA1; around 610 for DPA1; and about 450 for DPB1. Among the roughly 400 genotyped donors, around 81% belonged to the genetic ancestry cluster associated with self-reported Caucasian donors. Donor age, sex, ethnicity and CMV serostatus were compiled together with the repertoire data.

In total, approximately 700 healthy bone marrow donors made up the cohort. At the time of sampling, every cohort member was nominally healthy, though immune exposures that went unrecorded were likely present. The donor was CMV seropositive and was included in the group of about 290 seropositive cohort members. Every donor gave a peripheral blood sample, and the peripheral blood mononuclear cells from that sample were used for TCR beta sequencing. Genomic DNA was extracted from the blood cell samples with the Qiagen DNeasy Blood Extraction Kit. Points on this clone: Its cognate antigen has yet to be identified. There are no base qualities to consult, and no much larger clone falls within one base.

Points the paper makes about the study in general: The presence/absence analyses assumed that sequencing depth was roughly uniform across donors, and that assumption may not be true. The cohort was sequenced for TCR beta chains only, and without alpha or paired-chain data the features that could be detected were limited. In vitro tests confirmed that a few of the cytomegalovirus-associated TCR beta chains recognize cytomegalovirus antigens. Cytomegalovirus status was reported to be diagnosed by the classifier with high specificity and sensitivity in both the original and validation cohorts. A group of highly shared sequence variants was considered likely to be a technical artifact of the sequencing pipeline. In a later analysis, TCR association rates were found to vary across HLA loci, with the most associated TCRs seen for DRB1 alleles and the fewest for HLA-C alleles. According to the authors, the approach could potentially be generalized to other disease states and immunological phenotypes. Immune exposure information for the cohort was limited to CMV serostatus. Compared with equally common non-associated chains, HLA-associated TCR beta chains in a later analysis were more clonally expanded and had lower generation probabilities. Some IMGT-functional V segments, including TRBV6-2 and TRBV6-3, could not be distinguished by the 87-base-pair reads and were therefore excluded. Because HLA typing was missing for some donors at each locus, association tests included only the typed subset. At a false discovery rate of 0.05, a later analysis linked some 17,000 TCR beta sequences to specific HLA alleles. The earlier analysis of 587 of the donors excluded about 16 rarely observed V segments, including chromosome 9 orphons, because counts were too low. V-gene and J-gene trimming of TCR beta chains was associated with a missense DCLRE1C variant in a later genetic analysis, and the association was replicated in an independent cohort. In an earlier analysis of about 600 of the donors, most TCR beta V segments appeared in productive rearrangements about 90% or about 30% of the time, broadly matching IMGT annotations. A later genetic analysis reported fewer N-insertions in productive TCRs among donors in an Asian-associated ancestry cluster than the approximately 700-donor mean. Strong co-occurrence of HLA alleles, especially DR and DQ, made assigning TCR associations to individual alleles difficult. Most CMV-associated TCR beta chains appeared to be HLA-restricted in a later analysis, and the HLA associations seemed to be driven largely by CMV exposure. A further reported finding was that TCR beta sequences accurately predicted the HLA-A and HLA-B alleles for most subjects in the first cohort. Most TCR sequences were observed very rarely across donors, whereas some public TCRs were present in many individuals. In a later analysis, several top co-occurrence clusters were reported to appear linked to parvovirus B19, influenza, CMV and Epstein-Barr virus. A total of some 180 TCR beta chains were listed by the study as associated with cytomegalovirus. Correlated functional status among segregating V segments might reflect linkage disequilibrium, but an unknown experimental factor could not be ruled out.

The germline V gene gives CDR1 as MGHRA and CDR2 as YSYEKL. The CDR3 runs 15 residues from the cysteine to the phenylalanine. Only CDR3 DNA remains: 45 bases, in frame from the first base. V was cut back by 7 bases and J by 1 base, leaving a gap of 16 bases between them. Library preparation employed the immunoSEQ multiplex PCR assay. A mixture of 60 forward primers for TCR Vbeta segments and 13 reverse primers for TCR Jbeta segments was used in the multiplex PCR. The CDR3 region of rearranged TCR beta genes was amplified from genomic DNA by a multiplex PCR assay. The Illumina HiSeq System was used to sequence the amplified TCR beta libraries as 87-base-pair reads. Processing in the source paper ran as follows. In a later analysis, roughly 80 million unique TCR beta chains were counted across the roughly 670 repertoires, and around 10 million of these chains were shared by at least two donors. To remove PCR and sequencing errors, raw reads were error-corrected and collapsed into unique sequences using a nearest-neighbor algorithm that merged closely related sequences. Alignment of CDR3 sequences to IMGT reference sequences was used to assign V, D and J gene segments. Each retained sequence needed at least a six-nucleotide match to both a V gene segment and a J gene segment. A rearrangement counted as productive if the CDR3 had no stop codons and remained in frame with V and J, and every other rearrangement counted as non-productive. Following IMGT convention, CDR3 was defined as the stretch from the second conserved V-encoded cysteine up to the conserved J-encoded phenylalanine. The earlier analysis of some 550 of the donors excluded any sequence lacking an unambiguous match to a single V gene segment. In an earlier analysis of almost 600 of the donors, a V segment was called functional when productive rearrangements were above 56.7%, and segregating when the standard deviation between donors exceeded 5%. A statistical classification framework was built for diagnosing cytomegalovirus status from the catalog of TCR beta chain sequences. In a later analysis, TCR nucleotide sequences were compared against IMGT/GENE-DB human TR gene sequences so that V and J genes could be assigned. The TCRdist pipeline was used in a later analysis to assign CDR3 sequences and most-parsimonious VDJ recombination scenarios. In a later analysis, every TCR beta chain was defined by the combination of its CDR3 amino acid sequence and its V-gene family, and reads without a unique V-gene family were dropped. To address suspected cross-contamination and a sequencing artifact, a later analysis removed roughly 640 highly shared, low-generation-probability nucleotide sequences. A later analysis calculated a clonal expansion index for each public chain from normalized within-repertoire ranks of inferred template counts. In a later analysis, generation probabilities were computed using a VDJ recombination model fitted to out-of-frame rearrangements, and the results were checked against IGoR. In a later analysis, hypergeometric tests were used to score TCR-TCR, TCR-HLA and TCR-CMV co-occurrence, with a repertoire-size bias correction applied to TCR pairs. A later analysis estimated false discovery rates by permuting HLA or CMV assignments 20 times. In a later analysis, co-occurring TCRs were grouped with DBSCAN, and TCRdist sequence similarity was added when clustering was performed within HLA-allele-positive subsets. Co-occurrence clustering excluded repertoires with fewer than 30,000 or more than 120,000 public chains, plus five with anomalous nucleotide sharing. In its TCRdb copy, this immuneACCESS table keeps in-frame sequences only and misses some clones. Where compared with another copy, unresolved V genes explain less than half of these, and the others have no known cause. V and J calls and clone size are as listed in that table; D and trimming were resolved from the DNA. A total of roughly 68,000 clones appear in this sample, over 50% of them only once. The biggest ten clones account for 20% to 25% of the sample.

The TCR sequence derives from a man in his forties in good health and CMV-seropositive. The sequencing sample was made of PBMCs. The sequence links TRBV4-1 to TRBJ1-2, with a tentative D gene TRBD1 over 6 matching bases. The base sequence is TGCGCCAGCACTCCCGCGGGGGCGTATAACTATGGCTACACCTTC. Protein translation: CASTPAGAYNYGYTF.